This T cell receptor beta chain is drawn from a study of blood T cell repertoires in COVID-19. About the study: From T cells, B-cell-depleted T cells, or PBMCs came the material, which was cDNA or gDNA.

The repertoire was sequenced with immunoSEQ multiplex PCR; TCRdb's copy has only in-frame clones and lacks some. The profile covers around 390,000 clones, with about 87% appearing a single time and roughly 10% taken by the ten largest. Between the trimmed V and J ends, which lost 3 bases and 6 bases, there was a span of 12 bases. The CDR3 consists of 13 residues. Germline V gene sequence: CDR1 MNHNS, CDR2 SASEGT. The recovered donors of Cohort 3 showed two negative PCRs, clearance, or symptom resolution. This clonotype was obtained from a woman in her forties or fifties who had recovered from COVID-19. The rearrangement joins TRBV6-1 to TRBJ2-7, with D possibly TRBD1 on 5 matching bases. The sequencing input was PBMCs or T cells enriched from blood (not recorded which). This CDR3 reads CASSEDPGLEQYF. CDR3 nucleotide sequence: TGTGCCAGCAGTGAGGACCCAGGGCTCGAGCAGTACTTC.